This T cell receptor (beta chain) was sequenced during a study of shared clonotypes between healthy human individuals. The CDR3 contains 14 residues. The V end was cut by 6 bases, the J end by 7 bases, with 13 bases between. Looked up from germline, CDR1 is SNHLY and CDR2 is FYNNEI. A deep-level run was used for the assay. Generated by immunoSEQ multiplex PCR, the TCRdb table keeps only in-frame clones and is missing some. The sample consists of approximately 2.5 million clones, about 92% of them appearing once. The material sequenced was naive CD4+ T cells sorted from blood. Indicated subset: CD45RA+ positively selected. This TCR was sampled from a man aged 18 to 35 in good health. V is TRBV2 and J is TRBJ1-6; possible D gene TRBD1, 6 bases. CDR3 amino acids: CASRNRDLNSPLHF. For the CDR3, the DNA is TGTGCCAGCAGGAACAGGGACCTAAATTCACCCCTCCACTTT.